This T cell receptor beta chain comes out of a study of blood T cell repertoires in COVID-19. On the study more broadly: Some COVID-19 samples were acute and others convalescent; all came from the United States, Italy and Spain.

Germline loops: CDR1 SQVTM, CDR2 ANQGSEA. J lost 3 bases, V lost 4 bases, and 3 bases had no gene match. This CDR3 is 12 amino acids long. TCRdb's copy holds only in-frame clones and misses some; the assay was immunoSEQ multiplex PCR. The repertoire holds about 150,000 clones, with roughly 71% as singletons. This chain connects TRBV29-1 to TRBJ2-7; 7 bases map to TRBD1. The sequence was obtained from a woman of 80 years or more with acute or convalescent COVID-19. Specimen: peripheral blood. CDR3 DNA sequence: TGCAGCGTTGCGGCAGGGGGCTACGAGCAGTACTTC. It yields the protein CSVAAGGYEQYF.